The 8 T cell receptor beta chains reported below all come from one sample, sequenced in a study of vaccination and CD4 T cells after COVID-19. The treatment denotes: roughly 11-day PBMC culture with coronavirus spike peptide pools or control peptides (ViraFEST assay). These receptors' targets are unknown. Oncomine TCR Beta short-read sequencing was applied to DNA from cultured CD4+ T cells. From the PCR reads, TCRdb called clonotypes with MiXCR, one entry per CDR3 protein. This sample has fewer than 20,000 distinct CDR3 sequences, with 50% to 60% found just once. Material for sequencing was CD4+ T cells from blood, cultured in vitro. The receptors were gathered from a human donor who had recovered from COVID-19.

This clonotype was picked up a small number of times. The J gene is TRBJ1-2, the V gene TRBV5-4; tentative D call: TRBD1 (5 bases). Trimming shortened V by 4 bases and J by 2 bases, and 15 bases separated the two germline ends. The CDR3 extends over 15 amino acids. The V gene's germline CDR1 is SGHNT and CDR2 YYREEE (reference sequence). The DNA of the CDR3 is TGTGCCAGCAGCCTTCCAAGGGGCCAGAACTATGGCTACACCTTC. Translating it yields CASSLPRGQNYGYTF. Full variable domain (outside the CDR3, taken from reference TRBV5-4 and TRBJ1-2): ETGVTQSPTHLIKTRGQQVTLRCSSQSGHNTVSWYQQALGQGPQFIFQYYREEENGRGNFPPRFSGLQFPNYSSELNVNALELDDSALYLCASSLPRGQNYGYTFGSGTRLTVV.

This sequence joins TRBV20-1 and TRBJ2-7; possibly TRBD2 for D (5 bases). In germline, CDR1 is DFQATT, CDR2 SNEGSKA (reference sequence). The V end lost 3 bases, the J end lost 2 bases, and 11 bases lay between the germline ends. There are 13 residues in the CDR3. CDR3 coding DNA: TGCAGTGCTAGTGAGGGAACTGCCTACGAGCAGTACTTC. Its translation is CSASEGTAYEQYF.

V and J are TRBV9 and TRBJ2-2; D remains ambiguous. The CDR3 loop spans 12 amino acids. With 4 bases removed from V and 4 bases from J, the gap between germline ends came to 5 bases. Germline V CDR1 and CDR2: SGDLS, YYNGEE. Here the CDR3 reads CASSQATGELFF. DNA of the CDR3: TGTGCCAGCAGCCAGGCCACCGGGGAGCTGTTTTTT.

The rearrangement joins TRBV28 to TRBJ1-1; 7 bases match TRBD1. From germline, CDR1 is MDHEN and CDR2 SYDVKM. After removal of 5 bases from V and 6 bases from J, the junction contained 6 bases not matched to a gene. The CDR3 has 13 residues. CDR3 nucleotides: TGTGCCAGCAGTCTGACAGGGAGGGCTGAAGCTTTCTTT. Its translation is CASSLTGRAEAFF.

V gene TRBV5-8 combines with J gene TRBJ2-3; possible D gene TRBD1, 5 bases. Germline loops: CDR1 SGHTS, CDR2 YDEGEE. The CDR3 is 13 amino acids. V lost 4 bases to trimming and J lost 1 base, with 7 bases between them. The CDR3 spells CASSPTGTDTQYF. Written as DNA, the CDR3 is TGTGCCAGCAGCCCGACAGGCACAGATACGCAGTATTTT. Full variable domain (rest looked up from reference TRBV5-8 and TRBJ2-3): EAGVTQSPTHLIKTRGQQATLRCSPISGHTSVYWYQQALGLGLQFLLWYDEGEERNRGNFPPRFSGRQFPNYSSELNVNALELEDSALYLCASSPTGTDTQYFGPGTRLTVL.

This clonotype was seen only a few times. The V call is TRBV7-9, the J call TRBJ1-1, with a possible D match to TRBD1 (5 bases). There are 15 residues in the CDR3. V dropped 8 bases and J dropped 0 bases, with 16 bases sitting between them. The germline V gene encodes CDR1 SEHNR and CDR2 FQNEAQ (reference sequence). The CDR3 loop is CASLNFREMNTEAFF. CDR3 DNA sequence: TGTGCCAGCCTTAACTTCAGGGAGATGAACACTGAAGCTTTCTTT.

This clonotype was observed a few times. The rearrangement joins TRBV7-2 to TRBJ2-1, with TRBD2 matching over 7 bases. The ends lost 4 bases at V and 8 bases at J; junction bases unmatched: 5. Germline CDR1 SGHTA, CDR2 FQGNSA. The CDR3 runs to 13 residues. CDR3 residues: CASSSGGGYEQFF. CDR3 DNA: TGTGCCAGCAGCTCTGGGGGGGGTTATGAGCAGTTCTTC.

The rearrangement joins TRBV27 to TRBJ2-1; D is perhaps TRBD2 (5 bases). The V gene's germline CDR1 is MNHEY and CDR2 SMNVEV (reference sequence). V was cut by 4 bases and J by 3 bases, with 7 bases left in between. CDR3 length equals 13 residues. This CDR3 reads CASSSEGYNEQFF. The CDR3 bases are TGTGCCAGCAGTTCCGAGGGCTACAATGAGCAGTTCTTC.